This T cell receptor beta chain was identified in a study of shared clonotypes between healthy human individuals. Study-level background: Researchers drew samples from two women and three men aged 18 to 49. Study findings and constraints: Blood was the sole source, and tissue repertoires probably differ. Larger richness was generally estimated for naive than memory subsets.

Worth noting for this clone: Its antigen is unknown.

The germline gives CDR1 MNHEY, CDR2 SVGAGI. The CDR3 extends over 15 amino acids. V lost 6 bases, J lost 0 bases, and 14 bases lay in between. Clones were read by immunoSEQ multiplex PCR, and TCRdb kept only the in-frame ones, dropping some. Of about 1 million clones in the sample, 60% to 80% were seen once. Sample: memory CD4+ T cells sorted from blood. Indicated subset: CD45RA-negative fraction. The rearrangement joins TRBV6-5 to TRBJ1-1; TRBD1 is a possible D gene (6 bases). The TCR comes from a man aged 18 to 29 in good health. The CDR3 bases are TGTGCCAGCAGGACGGACAGAGGCCTGAACACTGAAGCTTTCTTT. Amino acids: CASRTDRGLNTEAFF.